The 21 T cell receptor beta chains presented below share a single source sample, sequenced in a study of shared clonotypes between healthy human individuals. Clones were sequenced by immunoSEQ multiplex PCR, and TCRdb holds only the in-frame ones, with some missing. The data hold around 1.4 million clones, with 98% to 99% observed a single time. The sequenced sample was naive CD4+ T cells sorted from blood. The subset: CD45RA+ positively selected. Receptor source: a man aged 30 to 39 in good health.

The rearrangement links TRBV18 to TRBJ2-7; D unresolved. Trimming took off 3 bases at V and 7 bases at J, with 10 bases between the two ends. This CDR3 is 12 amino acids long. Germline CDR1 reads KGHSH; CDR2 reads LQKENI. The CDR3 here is CASSPGDHEQYF. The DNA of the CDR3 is TGTGCCAGCTCACCCGGCGATCATGAGCAGTACTTC.

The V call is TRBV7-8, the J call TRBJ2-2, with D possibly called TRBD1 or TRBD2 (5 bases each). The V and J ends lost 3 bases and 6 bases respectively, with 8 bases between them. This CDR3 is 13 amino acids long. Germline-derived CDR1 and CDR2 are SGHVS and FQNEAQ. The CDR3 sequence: CASSFVGAGELFF. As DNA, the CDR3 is TGTGCCAGCAGCTTCGTGGGGGCCGGGGAGCTGTTTTTT.

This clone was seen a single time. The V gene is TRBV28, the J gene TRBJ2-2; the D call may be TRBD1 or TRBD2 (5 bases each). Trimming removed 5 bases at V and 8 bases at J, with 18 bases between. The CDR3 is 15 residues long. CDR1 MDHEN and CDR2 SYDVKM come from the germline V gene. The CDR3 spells CASSPGQDPMGELFF. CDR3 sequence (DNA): TGTGCCAGCAGTCCGGGGCAGGATCCTATGGGGGAGCTGTTTTTT. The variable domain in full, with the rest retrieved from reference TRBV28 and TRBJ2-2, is DVKVTQSSRYLVKRTGEKVFLECVQDMDHENMFWYRQDPGLGLRLIYFSYDVKMKEKGDIPEGYSVSREKKERFSLILESASTNQTSMYLCASSPGQDPMGELFFGEGSRLTVL.

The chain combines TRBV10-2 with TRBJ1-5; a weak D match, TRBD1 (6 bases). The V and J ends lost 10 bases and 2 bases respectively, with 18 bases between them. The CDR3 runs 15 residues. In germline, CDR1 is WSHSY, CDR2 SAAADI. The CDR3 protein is CAIWGATQGNQPQHF. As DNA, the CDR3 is TGCGCCATCTGGGGGGCAACACAGGGCAATCAGCCCCAGCATTTT.

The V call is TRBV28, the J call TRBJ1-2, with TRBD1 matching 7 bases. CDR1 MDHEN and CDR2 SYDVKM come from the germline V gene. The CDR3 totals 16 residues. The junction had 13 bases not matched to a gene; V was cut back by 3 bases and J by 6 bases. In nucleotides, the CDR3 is TGTGCCAGCAGTTTCATCGACAGGGCGACTCTCAATGGCTACACCTTC. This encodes CASSFIDRATLNGYTF.

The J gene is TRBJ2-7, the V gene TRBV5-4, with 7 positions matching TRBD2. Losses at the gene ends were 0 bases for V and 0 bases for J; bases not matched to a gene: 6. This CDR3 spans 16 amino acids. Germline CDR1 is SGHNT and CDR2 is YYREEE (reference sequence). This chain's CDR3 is CASSLAWRGSSYEQYF. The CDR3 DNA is TGTGCCAGCAGCTTGGCCTGGCGGGGGAGCTCCTACGAGCAGTACTTC. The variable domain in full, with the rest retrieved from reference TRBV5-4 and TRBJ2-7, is ETGVTQSPTHLIKTRGQQVTLRCSSQSGHNTVSWYQQALGQGPQFIFQYYREEENGRGNFPPRFSGLQFPNYSSELNVNALELDDSALYLCASSLAWRGSSYEQYFGPGTRLTVT.

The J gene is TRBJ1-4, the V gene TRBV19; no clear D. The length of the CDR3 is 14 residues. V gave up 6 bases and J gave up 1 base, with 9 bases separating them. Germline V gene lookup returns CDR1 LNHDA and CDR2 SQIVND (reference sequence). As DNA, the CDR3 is TGTGCCAGTAGATCTTGGGGAACTAATGAAAAACTGTTTTTT. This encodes CASRSWGTNEKLFF.

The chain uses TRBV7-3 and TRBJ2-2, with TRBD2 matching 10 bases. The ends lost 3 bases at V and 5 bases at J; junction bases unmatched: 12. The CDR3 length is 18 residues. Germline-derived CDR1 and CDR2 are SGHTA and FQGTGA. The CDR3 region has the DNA TGTGCCAGCAGCTTCGTATCCCCTAGCGGGAGAGTAACCGGGGAGCTGTTTTTT. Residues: CASSFVSPSGRVTGELFF.

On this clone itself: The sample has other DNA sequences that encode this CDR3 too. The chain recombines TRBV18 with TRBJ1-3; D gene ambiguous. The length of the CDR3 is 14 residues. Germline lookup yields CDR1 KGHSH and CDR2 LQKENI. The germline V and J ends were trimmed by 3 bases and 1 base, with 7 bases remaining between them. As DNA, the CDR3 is TGTGCCAGCTCACCGGAGGGATCTGGAAACACCATATATTTT. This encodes CASSPEGSGNTIYF.

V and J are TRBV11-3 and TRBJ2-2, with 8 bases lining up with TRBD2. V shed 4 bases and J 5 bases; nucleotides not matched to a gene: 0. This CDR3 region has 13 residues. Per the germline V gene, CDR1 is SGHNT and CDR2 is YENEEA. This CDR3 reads CASSSSGTGELFF. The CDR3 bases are TGTGCCAGCAGCTCTAGCGGGACCGGGGAGCTGTTTTTT.

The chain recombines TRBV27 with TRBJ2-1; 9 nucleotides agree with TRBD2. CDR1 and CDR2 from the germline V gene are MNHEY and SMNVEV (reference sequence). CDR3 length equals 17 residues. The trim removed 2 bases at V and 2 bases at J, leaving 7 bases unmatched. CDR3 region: CASSLVSLAGTYNEQFF. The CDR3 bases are TGTGCCAGCAGTTTAGTCAGCCTAGCGGGAACCTACAATGAGCAGTTCTTC.

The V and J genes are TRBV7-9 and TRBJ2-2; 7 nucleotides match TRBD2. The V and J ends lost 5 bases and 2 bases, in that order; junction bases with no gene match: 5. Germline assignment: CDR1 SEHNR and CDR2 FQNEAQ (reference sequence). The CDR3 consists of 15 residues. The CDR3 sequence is CASSQSGVNTGELFF. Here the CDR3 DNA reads TGTGCCAGCAGCCAGAGCGGGGTAAACACCGGGGAGCTGTTTTTT.

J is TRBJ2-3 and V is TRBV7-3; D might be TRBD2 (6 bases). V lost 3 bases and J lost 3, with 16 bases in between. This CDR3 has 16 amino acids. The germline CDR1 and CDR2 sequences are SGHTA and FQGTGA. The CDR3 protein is CASSLGTGTQTDTQYF. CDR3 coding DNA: TGTGCCAGCAGCTTGGGGACCGGGACTCAAACAGATACGCAGTATTTT.

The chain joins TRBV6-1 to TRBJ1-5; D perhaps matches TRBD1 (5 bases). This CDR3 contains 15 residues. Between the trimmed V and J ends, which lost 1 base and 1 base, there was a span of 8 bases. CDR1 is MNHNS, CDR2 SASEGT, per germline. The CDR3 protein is CASSEGTLSNQPQHF. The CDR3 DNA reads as TGTGCCAGCAGTGAAGGGACATTGAGCAATCAGCCCCAGCATTTT.

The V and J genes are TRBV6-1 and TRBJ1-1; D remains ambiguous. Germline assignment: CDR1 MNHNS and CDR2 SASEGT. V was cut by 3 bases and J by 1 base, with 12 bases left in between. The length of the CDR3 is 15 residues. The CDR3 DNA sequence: TGTGCCAGCAGTGACCACGGGCAAGCGAACACTGAAGCTTTCTTT. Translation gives CASSDHGQANTEAFF.

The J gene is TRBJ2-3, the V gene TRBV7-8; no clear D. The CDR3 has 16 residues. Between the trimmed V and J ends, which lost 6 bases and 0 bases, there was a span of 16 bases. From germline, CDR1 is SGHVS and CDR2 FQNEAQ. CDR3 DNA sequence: TGTGCCAGCAGGAGCACCCGGACGTCTAGCACAGATACGCAGTATTTT. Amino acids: CASRSTRTSSTDTQYF.

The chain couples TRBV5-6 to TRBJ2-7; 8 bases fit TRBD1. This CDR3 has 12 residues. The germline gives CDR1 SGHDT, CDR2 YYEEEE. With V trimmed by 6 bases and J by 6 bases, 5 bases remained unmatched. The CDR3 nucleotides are TGTGCCAGCATCACAGGGGGAGGCGAGCAGTACTTC. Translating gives CASITGGGEQYF.

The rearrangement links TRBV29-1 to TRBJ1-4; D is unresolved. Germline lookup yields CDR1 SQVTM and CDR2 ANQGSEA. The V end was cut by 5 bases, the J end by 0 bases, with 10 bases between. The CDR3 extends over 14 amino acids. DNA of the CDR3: TGCAGCGTTTATACTTTTGCAACTAATGAAAAACTGTTTTTT. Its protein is CSVYTFATNEKLFF.

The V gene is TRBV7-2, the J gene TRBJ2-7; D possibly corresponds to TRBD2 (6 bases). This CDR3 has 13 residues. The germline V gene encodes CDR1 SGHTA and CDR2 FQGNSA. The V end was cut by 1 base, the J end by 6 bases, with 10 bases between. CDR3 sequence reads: CASSLGGLLEQYF. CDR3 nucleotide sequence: TGTGCCAGCAGCTTAGGCGGACTACTCGAGCAGTACTTC.

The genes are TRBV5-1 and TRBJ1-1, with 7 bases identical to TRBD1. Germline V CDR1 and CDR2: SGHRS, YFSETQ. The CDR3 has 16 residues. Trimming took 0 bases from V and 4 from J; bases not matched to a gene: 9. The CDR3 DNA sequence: TGCGCCAGCAGCTTGGCCAGGACAGGTTTTGTCACTGAAGCTTTCTTT. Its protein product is CASSLARTGFVTEAFF.

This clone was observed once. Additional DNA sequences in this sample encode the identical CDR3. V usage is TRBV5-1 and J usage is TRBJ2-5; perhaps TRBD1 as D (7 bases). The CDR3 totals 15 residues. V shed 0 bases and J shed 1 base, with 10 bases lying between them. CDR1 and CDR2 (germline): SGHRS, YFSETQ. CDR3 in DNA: TGCGCCAGCAGCTTGGGTCAGGGGGGCCAAGAGACCCAGTACTTC. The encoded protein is CASSLGQGGQETQYF. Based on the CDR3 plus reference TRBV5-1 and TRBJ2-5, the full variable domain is KAGVTQTPRYLIKTRGQQVTLSCSPISGHRSVSWYQQTPGQGLQFLFEYFSETQRNKGNFPGRFSGRQFSNSRSEMNVSTLELGDSALYLCASSLGQGGQETQYFGPGTRLLVL.